These 23 T cell receptor beta chains came from one sample sequenced in a study of T cells after posttransplantation cyclophosphamide. The protocol was immunoSEQ multiplex PCR, while the TCRdb copy is restricted to in-frame clones and leaves out a portion. The sample is made up of about 37,000 clones, none counted only once. Sequencing was performed on PBMCs. The receptors were sampled from a young man in good health and a related stem cell transplant donor.

This clone is medium-sized. This chain uses TRBV27 with TRBJ2-7; the D gene is possibly TRBD2 (5 bases). The CDR3 has 14 residues. The V end lost 5 bases, the J end lost 2 bases, and 13 bases lay between the germline ends. Germline V CDR1 and CDR2: MNHEY, SMNVEV (reference sequence). The CDR3 is CASSADIGAYEQYF. CDR3 in DNA: TGTGCCAGCAGTGCCGATATCGGGGCCTACGAGCAGTACTTC.

The chain carries TRBV12-3 or TRBV12-4 and TRBJ2-5; D could derive from TRBD1 or TRBD2 (5 bases each). Trimming cost V 7 bases and J 4 bases, with 10 bases left between them. CDR3 size: 12 residues. In DNA, the CDR3 is TGTGCCAGCACTGAGGGGAGAGAGACCCAGTACTTC. This encodes CASTEGRETQYF.

This clone appeared many times. The chain employs TRBV19 and TRBJ2-3, with 11 positions matching TRBD2. The germline V gene encodes CDR1 LNHDA and CDR2 SQIVND (reference sequence). Trimming at V came to 6 bases and at J to 1 base, leaving 0 bases not matched to a gene. The CDR3 is made up of 14 amino acids. As DNA, the CDR3 is TGTGCCAGTAGACTAGCGGGGGGCACAGATACGCAGTATTTT. Translating it yields CASRLAGGTDTQYF.

There are many counts of this clone. The V gene is TRBV11-1, the J gene TRBJ2-3, with D perhaps TRBD2 (6 bases). Trimming removed 7 bases at V and 1 base at J, with 15 bases between. In germline, CDR1 is SGHAT, CDR2 FQDESV (reference sequence). The CDR3 has 15 residues. The DNA for the CDR3 is TGTGCCAGCACCCACCGGGGAGGAGGCACAGATACGCAGTATTTT. This codes for CASTHRGGGTDTQYF.

This clone was recorded at least ten times. The chain recombines TRBV6-6 with TRBJ1-2; the D gene is possibly TRBD1 (5 bases). The V gene lost 0 bases and the J gene lost 1 base, with 9 bases spanning the gap. This CDR3 has 15 residues. CDR1 and CDR2 (germline): MNHNY, SVGAGI (reference sequence). The CDR3 nucleotides read TGTGCCAGCAGTTACTCGACCCAGGGTAACTATGGCTACACCTTC. Translating gives CASSYSTQGNYGYTF.

This clone came up many times. This chain connects TRBV5-6 to TRBJ1-1, with a weak D call TRBD1 (5 bases). Germline V CDR1 and CDR2: SGHDT, YYEEEE. V was shortened by 1 base and J by 2 bases, with 9 bases between the two germline ends. The CDR3 runs to 14 residues. CDR3 loop: CASSLWGPNTEAFF. The CDR3 region has the DNA TGTGCCAGCAGCTTGTGGGGCCCAAACACTGAAGCTTTCTTT.

This clone was observed at least ten times. The chain links TRBV5-1 to TRBJ1-6, with D perhaps matching TRBD1 (6 bases). The germline V gene encodes CDR1 SGHRS and CDR2 YFSETQ. Trimming removed 6 bases at V and 0 bases at J, with 13 bases between. The CDR3 is made up of 16 amino acids. CDR3 amino acids: CASTPGGRSYNSPLHF. The CDR3 bases are TGCGCCAGCACCCCGGGGGGGCGCTCCTATAATTCACCCCTCCACTTT.

The gene calls are TRBV7-8 and TRBJ2-6, with 15 bases identical to TRBD2. Germline CDR1 is SGHVS and CDR2 is FQNEAQ. The trim removed 5 bases at V and 0 bases at J, leaving 14 bases unmatched. The CDR3 is made up of 22 amino acids. CDR3 loop: CASSARTSGGERQFSGANVLTF. As DNA, the CDR3 is TGTGCCAGCAGCGCTCGGACTAGCGGGGGGGAGAGGCAATTCTCTGGGGCCAACGTCCTGACTTTC.

The genes are TRBV11-2 and TRBJ2-3, with D unclear. CDR1 is SGHAT, CDR2 FQNNGV, per germline. The CDR3 has 14 residues. Trimming removed 1 base at V and 4 bases at J, with 9 bases between. CDR3 region: CASSLVHRADTQYF. The CDR3 region has the DNA TGTGCCAGCAGCTTAGTACATAGGGCAGATACGCAGTATTTT.

The V call is TRBV5-1, the J call TRBJ2-7; TRBD1 matches 11 bases. Unmatched junction bases numbered 5, after V lost 4 bases and J lost 2 bases. The CDR3 spans 15 residues. The germline V gene has CDR1 SGHRS and CDR2 YFSETQ. CDR3 DNA sequence: TGCGCCAGCAGCCAGGGGACAGGGGGACCCTACGAGCAGTACTTC. Translating gives CASSQGTGGPYEQYF.

The chain recombines TRBV18 with TRBJ2-7; 8 bases are shared with TRBD2. CDR3 length equals 15 residues. With 3 bases clipped from V and 5 bases from J, the junction kept 9 bases outside the gene matches. CDR1 is KGHSH, CDR2 LQKENI, per germline. As DNA, the CDR3 is TGTGCCAGCTCACCCCCAGCGGGGGCCAACCACGAGCAGTACTTC. This encodes CASSPPAGANHEQYF.

The table lists this clone with many counts. The rearrangement joins TRBV4-1 to TRBJ1-1, with D maybe TRBD1 (6 bases). The germline CDR1 and CDR2 sequences are MGHRA and YSYEKL. Trimming removed 4 bases at V and 0 bases at J, with 15 bases between. The length of the CDR3 is 16 residues. The DNA of the CDR3 is TGCGCCAGCAGCCGGGGGCAGGGAAACATGAACACTGAAGCTTTCTTT. Amino acids: CASSRGQGNMNTEAFF.

This clone showed up many times. V is TRBV19 and J is TRBJ1-1; perhaps TRBD1 as D (5 bases). V lost 0 bases to trimming and J lost 1 base, with 12 bases between them. The germline CDR1 and CDR2 sequences are LNHDA and SQIVND (reference sequence). This CDR3 region has 16 residues. CDR3 in amino acids: CASSIDRGRQNTEAFF. The CDR3 bases are TGTGCCAGTAGTATAGATCGGGGGAGACAGAACACTGAAGCTTTCTTT.

This clone was seen repeatedly, ten times or more. The chain carries TRBV6-2 or TRBV6-3 and TRBJ2-1; 8 bases fit TRBD1. Per germline, CDR1 MNHEY and CDR2 SVGEGT. This CDR3 contains 12 residues. V gave up 7 bases and J gave up 8 bases; unmatched junction bases: 4. The CDR3 DNA follows: TGTGCCAGCACCACCAGGGGGCATGAGCAGTTCTTC. This encodes CASTTRGHEQFF.

Ten or more counts support this clone. The V and J genes are TRBV11-2 and TRBJ2-7; D not certain. From germline, CDR1 is SGHAT and CDR2 FQNNGV. V lost 5 bases to trimming and J lost 2 bases, with 13 bases between them. This CDR3 has 14 residues. CDR3 loop: CASSPARRPYEQYF. The CDR3 coding sequence is TGTGCCAGCAGCCCCGCCCGAAGGCCCTACGAGCAGTACTTC.

This clone was detected only a few times. The chain combines TRBV5-6 with TRBJ2-3, with TRBD1 matching 7 bases. The junction had 2 bases not matched to a gene; V was cut back by 0 bases and J by 4 bases. From germline, CDR1 is SGHDT and CDR2 YYEEEE. The CDR3 consists of 14 residues. CDR3 amino acids: CASSLGTGSDTQYF. The CDR3 DNA sequence: TGTGCCAGCAGCTTGGGGACAGGTTCAGATACGCAGTATTTT.

This clone was seen a handful of times. This sequence joins TRBV9 and TRBJ1-2, with unresolved D. Germline V CDR1 and CDR2: SGDLS, YYNGEE. This CDR3 spans 14 amino acids. The germline V and J ends were trimmed by 4 bases and 0 bases, with 10 bases remaining between them. CDR3 amino acids: CASSPLGANYGYTF. The CDR3 coding sequence is TGTGCCAGCAGCCCACTAGGCGCTAACTATGGCTACACCTTC.

In this sample, this clone turned up many times. This chain joins TRBV5-4 and TRBJ2-2; 7 bases map to TRBD1. Germline trimming cut 3 bases from V and 1 base from J; bases unmatched to any gene: 3. In germline, CDR1 is SGHNT, CDR2 YYREEE (reference sequence). The CDR3 extends over 15 amino acids. CDR3 in amino acids: CASSYRGLNTGELFF. CDR3 coding DNA: TGTGCCAGCAGCTACAGGGGCCTGAACACCGGGGAGCTGTTTTTT.

This clone was picked up many times. The V and J genes are TRBV10-3 and TRBJ2-3; 9 bases are shared with TRBD1. V gave up 6 bases and J gave up 6 bases; unmatched junction bases: 13. The CDR3 runs 16 residues. CDR1 is ENHRY, CDR2 SYGVKD, per germline. CDR3 residues: CAISSFTGGGPDTQYF. For the CDR3, the DNA is TGTGCCATCAGCTCGTTTACAGGGGGCGGGCCGGATACGCAGTATTTT.

This clone was detected ten times or more. The chain carries TRBV13 and TRBJ2-1; TRBD2 matches at 9 bases. The V gene end was trimmed by 3 bases and the J gene end by 7 bases; junction bases not matched to a gene: 7. The CDR3 covers 15 residues. Germline values: CDR1 PRHDT, CDR2 FYEKMQ (reference sequence). For the CDR3, the DNA is TGTGCCAGCAGCTTGGTGCGGGGGGGCTCGAATGAGCAGTTCTTC. It specifies CASSLVRGGSNEQFF.

This clone appeared a few times. The chain joins TRBV7-3 to TRBJ1-4, with D tentatively TRBD1 (6 bases). This CDR3 region has 14 residues. The V end lost 5 bases, the J end lost 6 bases, and 13 bases lay between the germline ends. Per germline, CDR1 SGHTA and CDR2 FQGTGA. The CDR3 reads CASSAGAHDEKLFF. The CDR3 nucleotides are TGTGCCAGCAGCGCAGGGGCCCACGATGAAAAACTGTTTTTT.

There are many counts of this clone. The chain is built from TRBV7-9 and TRBJ2-5; D call uncertain. The V gene lost 3 bases and the J gene lost 4 bases, with 6 bases spanning the gap. The length of the CDR3 is 12 residues. Germline V lookup: CDR1 SEHNR, CDR2 FQNEAQ (reference sequence). The CDR3 loop is CASSFSGETQYF. CDR3 bases: TGTGCCAGCAGCTTTAGTGGAGAGACCCAGTACTTC.

Ten or more counts support this clone. This rearrangement joins TRBV7-9 to TRBJ1-3; D is possibly TRBD1 (6 bases). This CDR3 has 15 amino acids. CDR1 is SEHNR, CDR2 FQNEAQ, per germline (reference sequence). The ends were cut back, 5 bases at V and 6 bases at J, with 17 bases in the middle. Here the CDR3 DNA reads TGTGCCAGCAGCCGCCGGGGGGGCAATGAAAACACCATATATTTT. The encoded protein is CASSRRGGNENTIYF.